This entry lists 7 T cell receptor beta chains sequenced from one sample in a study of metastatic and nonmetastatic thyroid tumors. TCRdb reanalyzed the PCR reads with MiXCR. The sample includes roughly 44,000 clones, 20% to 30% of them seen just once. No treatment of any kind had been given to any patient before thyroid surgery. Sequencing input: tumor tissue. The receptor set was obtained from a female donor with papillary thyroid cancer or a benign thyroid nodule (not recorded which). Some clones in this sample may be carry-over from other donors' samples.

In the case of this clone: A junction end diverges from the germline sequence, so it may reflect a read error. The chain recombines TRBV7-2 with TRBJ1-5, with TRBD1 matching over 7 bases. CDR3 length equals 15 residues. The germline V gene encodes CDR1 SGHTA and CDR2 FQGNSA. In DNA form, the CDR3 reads TGTGCCAGCAGATTAGCCGCCAGGGGGGGACAGCACCAGCATTTT. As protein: CASRLAARGGQHQHF.

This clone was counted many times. The CDR3 DNA reads as TGTGCCACCAGTGATTTGCAGGGGACAGGGATCGGGGAGCTGTTTTTT. Protein sequence: CATSDLQGTGIGELFF. This sequence joins TRBV24-1 and TRBJ2-2; 9 nucleotides agree with TRBD1. The V gene end was trimmed by 0 bases and the J gene end by 7 bases; junction bases not matched to a gene: 5. Germline loops: CDR1 KGHDR, CDR2 SFDVKD. The CDR3 has 16 amino acids.

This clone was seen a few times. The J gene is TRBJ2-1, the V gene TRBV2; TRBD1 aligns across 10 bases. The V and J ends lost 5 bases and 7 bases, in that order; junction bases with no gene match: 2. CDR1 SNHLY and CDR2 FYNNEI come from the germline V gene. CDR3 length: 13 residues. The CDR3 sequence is CASSRDRGNEQFF. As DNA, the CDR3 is TGTGCCAGCAGTCGGGACAGGGGTAATGAGCAGTTCTTC.

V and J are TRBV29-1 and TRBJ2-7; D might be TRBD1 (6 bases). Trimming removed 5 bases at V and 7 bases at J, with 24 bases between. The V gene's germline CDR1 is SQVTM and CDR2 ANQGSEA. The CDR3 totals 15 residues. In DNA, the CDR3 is TGCAGCGTTCAACAGGGCCAAACCCCTGTGAGAGAGCAGTACTTC. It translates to CSVQQGQTPVREQYF.

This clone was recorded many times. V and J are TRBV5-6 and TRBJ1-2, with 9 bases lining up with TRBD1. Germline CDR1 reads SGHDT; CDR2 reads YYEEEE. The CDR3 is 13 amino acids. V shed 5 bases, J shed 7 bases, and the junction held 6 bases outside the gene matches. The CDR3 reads CASRLTGGSGYTF. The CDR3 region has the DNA TGTGCCAGCAGACTAACAGGGGGCTCTGGCTACACCTTC.

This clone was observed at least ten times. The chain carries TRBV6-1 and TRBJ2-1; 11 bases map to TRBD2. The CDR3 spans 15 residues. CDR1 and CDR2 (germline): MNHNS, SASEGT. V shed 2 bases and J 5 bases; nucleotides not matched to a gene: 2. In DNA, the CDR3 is TGTGCCAGCAGTGAACTAGCGGGGGGACACAATGAGCAGTTCTTC. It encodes CASSELAGGHNEQFF.

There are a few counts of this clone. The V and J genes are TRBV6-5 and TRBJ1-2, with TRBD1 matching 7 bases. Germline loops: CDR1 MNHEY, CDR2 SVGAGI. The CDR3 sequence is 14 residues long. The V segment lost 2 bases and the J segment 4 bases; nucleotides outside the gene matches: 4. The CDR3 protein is CASSYRGRFYGYTF. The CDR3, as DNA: TGTGCCAGCAGTTACAGGGGGCGATTCTATGGCTACACCTTC.